This is a list of T cell receptor beta chains from one sample in a study of blood T cell repertoires in COVID-19. Some clones are missing from TCRdb's copy, which holds only in-frame ones; the method was immunoSEQ multiplex PCR. This sample carries over 200,000 clones, over 75% of them seen once, and the ten largest clones take roughly 3.7%. The material sequenced was PBMCs or T cells enriched from blood (not recorded which). These receptors all stem from a woman in her 30s who had been exposed to COVID-19. Each CDR3 is given with its conserved first and last residue. A D gene is named only where the DNA matches it firmly.

J | V | D | CDR3
TRBJ2-5 | TRBV12-3/TRBV12-4 | . | CASSFDAGETQYF
TRBJ2-3 | TRBV29-1 | TRBD2 | CSVIGTSGSGDTQYF
TRBJ2-1 | TRBV2 | TRBD2 | CASSHRDSNFLAGGPGEQFF
TRBJ1-4 | TRBV27 | . | CASSRSGSVEKLFF
TRBJ2-3 | TRBV27 | TRBD2 | CASSYRTSPRADTQYF
TRBJ2-7 | TRBV6-5 | . | CASSYSGGADEQYF
TRBJ2-2 | TRBV4-2 | TRBD1 | CASSQFGLGQTNTGELFF
TRBJ1-6 | TRBV5-3 | . | CARSPLGGNISSYNSPLHF
TRBJ1-2 | TRBV5-1 | . | CASSLASRSGYTF
TRBJ2-2 | TRBV7-6 | TRBD1 | CASSLPGQTNTGELFF
TRBJ2-7 | TRBV6-5 | . | CASSYGLSYEQYF
TRBJ2-1 | TRBV7-8 | . | CASSRELSYNEQFF
TRBJ2-1 | TRBV30 | TRBD2 | CAWSGLRLANEQFF